The next 5 T cell receptor beta chains were all read from a single sample in a study of early T cells in non-severe SARS-CoV-2 infection. Each CDR3 protein gets one entry after TCRdb re-called the 5' RACE reads with MiXCR. The table lists around 20,000 distinct CDR3 sequences, 4% of them singletons, with approximately 1.5% in the top ten. Sequenced input: whole blood. All receptors derive from an adult who was a healthcare worker with PCR-confirmed SARS-CoV-2 infection or an uninfected control (not recorded which).

This clonotype was picked up many times. The chain links TRBV6-5 to TRBJ2-1; 10 bases map to TRBD2. Per the germline V gene, CDR1 is MNHEY and CDR2 is SVGAGI. The CDR3 has 17 residues. With 6 bases clipped from V and 7 bases from J, the junction kept 15 bases outside the gene matches. CDR3 region: CASSPLVAGGIRNEQFF. The CDR3 DNA reads TGTGCCAGCAGCCCTCTGGTAGCGGGGGGAATTCGGAATGAGCAGTTCTTC.

This clonotype was picked up many times. This chain joins TRBV6-2 or TRBV6-3 and TRBJ2-2, with D possibly TRBD2 on 5 matching bases. With 3 bases removed from V and 8 bases from J, the gap between germline ends came to 19 bases. The CDR3 is 16 residues long. Germline CDR1 MNHEY, CDR2 SVGEGT. CDR3: CASSYLLAPTGGELFF. CDR3 DNA sequence: TGTGCCAGCAGTTATCTCCTAGCCCCTACCGGGGGGGAGCTGTTTTTT.

This clonotype was recorded many times. The genes are TRBV7-9 and TRBJ2-5; D uncertain. Germline V gives CDR1 SEHNR, CDR2 FQNEAQ (reference sequence). The CDR3 covers 12 residues. Trimming shortened V by 1 base and J by 5 bases, and 5 bases separated the two germline ends. The CDR3 coding sequence is TGTGCCAGCAGCTTAGTATCGGAGACCCAGTACTTC. It codes for CASSLVSETQYF.

The chain has TRBV6-1 and TRBJ2-3; 13 nucleotides align to TRBD2. The CDR3 extends over 16 amino acids. Germline V CDR1 and CDR2: MNHNS, SASEGT. V dropped 4 bases and J dropped 5; count of bases not matched to a gene: 6. CDR3 bases: TGTGCCAGCAGTGGTACTAGCGGGGGGGCAAGAGATACGCAGTATTTT. Protein sequence: CASSGTSGGARDTQYF.

This clonotype was seen at least ten times. V gene TRBV5-4 combines with J gene TRBJ1-3; D remains unclear. The V and J ends lost 0 bases and 8 bases respectively, with 9 bases between them. CDR3 length: 13 amino acids. In germline, CDR1 is SGHNT, CDR2 YYREEE (reference sequence). The CDR3 nucleotides read TGTGCCAGCAGCTTGGAGGTTCGAGACACCATATATTTT. It codes for CASSLEVRDTIYF.